This TCR beta chain was observed in a study of circulating tumor DNA in untreated peripheral T-cell lymphoma (dated by TCRdb to about 2021). To identify tumor-specific TCR clonotypes, tumor tissue taken at baseline, before any treatment, was sequenced. To monitor patients with peripheral T-cell lymphoma who were getting frontline treatment on a trial, the study applied next-generation sequencing to T-cell receptor sequences. Library preparation employed the immunoSEQ multiplex PCR assay. In its TCRdb copy, this immuneACCESS table keeps in-frame sequences only and misses some clones. Where compared with another copy, unresolved V genes explain less than half of these, and the others have no known cause. This sample has around 10,000 clones in its table, and around 76% of those were observed once. Together, the top ten hold 25% to 40% of the sample. Concerning this clone: Its antigen has not been determined. No per-base quality is available; no much larger clone lies one base away.

Its CDR3 holds 15 amino acids, cysteine through phenylalanine. The entry retains the CDR3 DNA only, 45 bases that are in frame from base 1. From a lookup of the germline V gene (reference sequence), CDR1 and CDR2 are LNHDA and SQIVND. V is pared back by 2 bases and J by 0 bases, with 9 bases lying between the germline termini. Study-wide findings and limitations: Tumor-specific clonotypes were identified in about 78% of patients, with identification achieved from over 85% of baseline tissues and approximately 67% of baseline serum samples.

Recombination connected TRBV19 to TRBJ2-3; 6 matching bases give a weak D call of TRBD1. This receptor was obtained from a human donor with peripheral T-cell lymphoma. Sequencing input: tumor tissue. The encoded CDR3 is CASSISGQSTDTQYF. The nucleotide sequence reads as follows: TGTGCCAGTAGTATATCGGGACAAAGCACAGATACGCAGTATTTT.